This T cell receptor (beta chain) was documented in a study of control samples from healthy donors and cancer patients. Libraries were prepared by immunoSEQ multiplex PCR; TCRdb keeps only in-frame clonotypes and omits some of them. The sample yields 100,000 to 150,000 clones, less than 90% seen once. Germline-derived CDR1 and CDR2 are SGHNT and YENEEA. The CDR3 covers 14 residues. Trimming left V 4 bases short and J 6 bases short, with 13 bases between. This receptor was obtained from a man in his late teens or twenties in good health. The chain joins TRBV11-3 to TRBJ2-1; the D gene is possibly TRBD2 (6 bases). The specimen sequenced was blood. The CDR3 loop is CASSSGGLVNEQFF. DNA for the CDR3: TGTGCCAGCAGCTCTGGGGGACTCGTCAATGAGCAGTTCTTC.